These T cell receptor beta chains were read from a single sample in a study of beta chain features in type 1 diabetes. Only in-frame clones appear in the TCRdb table, and some are missing; sequencing was by immunoSEQ multiplex PCR. The repertoire holds some 150,000 clones, with more than 9.5% as singletons. Sample: central memory CD4+ T cells from blood. The receptors stem from a man aged 18-30 years in good health. Both conserved end residues are part of each CDR3. D genes are given only for firm matches. Rows give clone size only sometimes, using once, few, many, or a class for an expanded clone.

TRBJ2-1 - TRBV14 TRBD2 CASSRTSGRYNEQFF TGTGCCAGCAGCCGGACTAGCGGGAGGTACAATGAGCAGTTCTTC
TRBJ2-5 once TRBV5-1 - CASSFSYQETQYF TGCGCCAGCAGCTTCTCGTACCAAGAGACCCAGTACTTC
TRBJ1-2 - TRBV4-1 - CASSPTDRNSYGYTF TGCGCCAGCAGCCCCACGGACAGAAACTCCTATGGCTACACCTTC
TRBJ2-1 - TRBV7-2 - CASSSRSSYNEQFF TGTGCCAGCAGCAGTCGATCCTCCTACAATGAGCAGTTCTTC
TRBJ1-1 - TRBV5-8 TRBD1 CASSLTQGARAAFF TGTGCCAGCAGCTTGACGCAGGGGGCGCGAGCAGCTTTCTTT
TRBJ2-3 few TRBV5-5 TRBD1 CASSRSGTGSGDTQYF TGTGCCAGCAGCCGTTCCGGGACAGGGAGTGGGGATACGCAGTATTTT
TRBJ1-4 - TRBV7-2 - CASSGQGAKLFF TGTGCCAGCAGCGGTCAAGGCGCAAAACTGTTTTTT
TRBJ2-5 few TRBV27 TRBD1 CASSLDRGWETQYF TGTGCCAGCAGTTTAGACAGGGGGTGGGAGACCCAGTACTTC
TRBJ2-3 - TRBV29-1 TRBD2 CSVRASGRTDTQYF TGCAGCGTCCGCGCTAGCGGACGCACAGATACGCAGTATTTT
TRBJ2-1 - TRBV6-5 - CASKGAGGNNEQFF TGTGCCAGCAAGGGGGCGGGAGGAAACAATGAGCAGTTCTTC
TRBJ2-1 - TRBV9 - CASSVEGNQAGNEQFF TGTGCCAGCAGCGTAGAAGGGAACCAGGCGGGCAATGAGCAGTTCTTC
TRBJ2-3 few TRBV7-3 TRBD2 CASRKAGSTDTQYF TGTGCCAGCAGGAAAGCGGGGAGCACAGATACGCAGTATTTT
TRBJ2-7 few TRBV7-2 - CASSLVPRPFYEQYF TGTGCCAGCAGCTTAGTGCCCCGGCCGTTCTACGAGCAGTACTTC
TRBJ2-3 - TRBV7-2 - CASSLRDSATDTQYF TGTGCCAGCAGTCTCCGGGACTCCGCCACAGATACGCAGTATTTT
TRBJ2-3 - TRBV4-3 TRBD1 CASSPWDRGDTQYF TGCGCCAGCAGCCCCTGGGACAGGGGAGATACGCAGTATTTT
TRBJ1-2 many TRBV18 - CASSPPDLANYGYTF TGTGCCAGCTCACCCCCTGACCTAGCTAACTATGGCTACACCTTC
TRBJ2-1 - TRBV18 TRBD1 CASSPRIGTGNEQFF TGTGCCAGCTCACCGCGAATTGGGACAGGGAATGAGCAGTTCTTC
TRBJ1-1 - TRBV4-1 - CASSQGQPNTEAFF TGCGCCAGCAGCCAAGGCCAGCCGAACACTGAAGCTTTCTTT
TRBJ2-7 few TRBV7-9 TRBD2 CASSLVRVYGTSGYEQYF TGTGCCAGCAGCTTAGTACGGGTTTACGGGACTAGCGGCTACGAGCAGTACTTC
TRBJ1-5 many TRBV6-6 - CASSYGGEPQHF TGTGCCAGCAGTTACGGGGGAGAGCCCCAGCATTTT
TRBJ2-3 many TRBV29-1 - CSAWDSGLAGTQYF TGCAGCGCCTGGGACAGCGGACTAGCCGGTACGCAGTATTTT
TRBJ2-5 - TRBV5-6 - CASRTTPVETQYF TGTGCCAGCAGGACGACACCAGTAGAGACCCAGTACTTC
TRBJ2-3 few TRBV7-9 - CASTASRGADTQYF TGTGCCAGCACGGCTAGCAGGGGTGCAGATACGCAGTATTTT
TRBJ1-5 few TRBV29-1 - CSVAWGITSNQPQHF TGCAGCGTTGCGTGGGGGATCACCAGCAATCAGCCCCAGCATTTT
TRBJ2-2 - TRBV25-1 - CASSADRNTGELFF TGTGCCAGCAGTGCGGACAGGAACACCGGGGAGCTGTTTTTT
TRBJ1-2 - TRBV12-2 - CASHLRSNYGYTF TGTGCAAGTCACCTCAGATCTAACTATGGCTACACCTTC
TRBJ2-1 many TRBV28 - CASSLSHYNNEQFF TGTGCCAGCAGTTTATCCCACTACAACAATGAGCAGTTCTTC
TRBJ2-3 few TRBV7-2 - CASSPNIRQYF TGTGCCAGCAGCCCAAACATCCGGCAGTATTTT
TRBJ2-3 - TRBV29-1 TRBD1 CSVGQGARTDTQYF TGCAGCGTCGGACAGGGGGCCCGCACAGATACGCAGTATTTT
TRBJ1-2 - TRBV7-2 - CASSLQLANYGYTF TGTGCCAGCAGCTTACAGCTTGCTAACTATGGCTACACCTTC
TRBJ2-3 - TRBV9 - CASSKRTTDTQYF TGTGCCAGCAGTAAGCGGACCACAGATACGCAGTATTTT
TRBJ1-3 few TRBV6-5 - CAVTATGNTIYF TGTGCCGTAACAGCTACGGGAAACACCATATATTTT
TRBJ1-4 few TRBV28 - CASSLSGRSEKLFF TGTGCCAGCAGTTTGTCCGGGAGGAGTGAAAAACTGTTTTTT
TRBJ1-2 - TRBV2 TRBD1 CASRWTGGNYGYTF TGTGCCAGCAGATGGACAGGGGGCAACTATGGCTACACCTTC
TRBJ1-4 few TRBV2 - CASSRGTNEKLFF TGTGCCAGCAGTCGGGGGACTAATGAAAAACTGTTTTTT
TRBJ2-3 - TRBV5-4 - CASSLPLAPSTDTQYF TGTGCCAGCAGCTTGCCGCTAGCCCCTAGCACAGATACGCAGTATTTT
TRBJ1-2 - TRBV29-1 - CSVGAGRGTGGYTF TGCAGCGTTGGAGCGGGACGGGGAACTGGTGGCTACACCTTC
TRBJ2-1 few TRBV2 - CASSGISPLYNEQFF TGTGCCAGCAGTGGCATTAGCCCACTTTACAATGAGCAGTTCTTC
TRBJ2-3 few TRBV7-3 - CASSSLLDSTDTQYF TGTGCCAGCAGCTCCCTGTTGGATAGCACAGATACGCAGTATTTT
TRBJ1-2 few TRBV29-1 TRBD1 CSVRAGGAYGYTF TGCAGCGTGAGAGCAGGGGGCGCCTATGGCTACACCTTC